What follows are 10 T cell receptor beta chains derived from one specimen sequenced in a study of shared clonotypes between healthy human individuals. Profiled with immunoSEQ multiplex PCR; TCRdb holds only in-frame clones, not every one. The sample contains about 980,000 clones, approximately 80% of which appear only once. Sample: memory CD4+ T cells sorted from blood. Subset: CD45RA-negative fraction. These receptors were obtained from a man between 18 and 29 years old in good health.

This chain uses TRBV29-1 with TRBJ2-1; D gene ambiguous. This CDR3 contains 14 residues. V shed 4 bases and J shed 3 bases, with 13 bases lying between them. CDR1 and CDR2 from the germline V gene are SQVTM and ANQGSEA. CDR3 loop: CSVVRGTDYNEQFF. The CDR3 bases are TGCAGCGTTGTGCGAGGCACAGACTACAATGAGCAGTTCTTC.

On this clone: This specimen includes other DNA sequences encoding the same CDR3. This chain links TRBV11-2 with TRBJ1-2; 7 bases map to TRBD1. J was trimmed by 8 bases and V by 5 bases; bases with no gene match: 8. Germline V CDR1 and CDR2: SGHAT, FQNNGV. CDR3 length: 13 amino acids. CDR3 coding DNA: TGTGCCAGCAGCCCGACAGGGATCAACGGCTACACCTTC. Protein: CASSPTGINGYTF.

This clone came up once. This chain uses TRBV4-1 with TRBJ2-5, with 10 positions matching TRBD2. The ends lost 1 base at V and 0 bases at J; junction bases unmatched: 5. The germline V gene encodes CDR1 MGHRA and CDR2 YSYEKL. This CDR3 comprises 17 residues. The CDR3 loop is CASSQGGSGGNQETQYF. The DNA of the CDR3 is TGCGCCAGCAGCCAAGGGGGTAGCGGGGGGAACCAAGAGACCCAGTACTTC.

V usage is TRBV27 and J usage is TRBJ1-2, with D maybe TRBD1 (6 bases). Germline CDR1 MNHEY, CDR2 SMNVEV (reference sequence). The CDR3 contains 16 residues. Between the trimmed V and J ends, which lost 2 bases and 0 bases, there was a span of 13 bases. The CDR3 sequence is CASSLTGNGANYGYTF. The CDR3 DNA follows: TGTGCCAGCAGTTTAACAGGGAATGGAGCTAACTATGGCTACACCTTC.

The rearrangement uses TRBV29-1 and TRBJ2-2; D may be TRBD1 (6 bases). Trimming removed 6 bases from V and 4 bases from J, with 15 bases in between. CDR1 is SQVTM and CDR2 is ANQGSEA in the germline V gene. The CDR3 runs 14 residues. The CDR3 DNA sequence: TGCAGCGTCCACGTAGGGGGAATCACCGGGGAGCTGTTTTTT. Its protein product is CSVHVGGITGELFF.

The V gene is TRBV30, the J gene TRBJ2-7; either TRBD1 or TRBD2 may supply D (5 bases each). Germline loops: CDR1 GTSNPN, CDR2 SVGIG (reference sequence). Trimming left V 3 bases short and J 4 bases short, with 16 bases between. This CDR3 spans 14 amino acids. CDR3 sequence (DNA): TGTGCCTGGAGGCCGCCGGGACCGGTGTACGAGCAGTACTTC. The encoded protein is CAWRPPGPVYEQYF. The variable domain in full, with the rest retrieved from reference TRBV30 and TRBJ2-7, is SQTIHQWPATLVQPVGSPLSLECTVEGTSNPNLYWYRQAAGRGLQLLFYSVGIGQISSEVPQNLSASRPQDRQFILSSKKLLLSDSGFYLCAWRPPGPVYEQYFGPGTRLTVT.

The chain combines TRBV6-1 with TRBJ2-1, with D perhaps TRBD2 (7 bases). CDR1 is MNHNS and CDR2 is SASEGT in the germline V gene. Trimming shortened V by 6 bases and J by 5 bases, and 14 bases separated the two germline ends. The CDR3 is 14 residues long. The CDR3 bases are TGTGCCAGCAGAGGGAGGGGGGATAACAATGAGCAGTTCTTC. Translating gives CASRGRGDNNEQFF.

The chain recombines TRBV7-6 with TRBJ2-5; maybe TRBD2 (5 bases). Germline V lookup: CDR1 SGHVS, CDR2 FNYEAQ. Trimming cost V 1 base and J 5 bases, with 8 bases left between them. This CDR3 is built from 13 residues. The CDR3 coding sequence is TGTGCCAGCAGCTTAGACCGAGGGGAGACCCAGTACTTC. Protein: CASSLDRGETQYF.

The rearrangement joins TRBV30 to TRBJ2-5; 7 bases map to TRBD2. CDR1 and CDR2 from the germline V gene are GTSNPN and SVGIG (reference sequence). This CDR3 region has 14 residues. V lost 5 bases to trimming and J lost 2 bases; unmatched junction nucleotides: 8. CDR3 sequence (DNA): TGTGCCTGGCGTGCGATGGGGGGGCAAGAGACCCAGTACTTC. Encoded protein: CAWRAMGGQETQYF.

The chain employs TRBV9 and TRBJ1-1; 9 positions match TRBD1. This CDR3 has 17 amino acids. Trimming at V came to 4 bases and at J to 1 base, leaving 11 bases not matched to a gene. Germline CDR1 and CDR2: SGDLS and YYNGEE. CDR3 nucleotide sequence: TGTGCCAGCAGCCCGGGACAGGGAAGGGTAGCGAACACTGAAGCTTTCTTT. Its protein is CASSPGQGRVANTEAFF.